Listed here is a single T cell receptor (beta chain). Antigen: not known. The sample originates from a study of T cell responses to AZD1222 COVID-19 vaccine. The CDR3 is 15 amino acids. Trimming left V 4 bases short and J 2 bases short, with 11 bases between. The V gene's germline CDR1 is KGHDR and CDR2 SFDVKD. The repertoire was sequenced with immunoSEQ multiplex PCR; TCRdb's copy has only in-frame clones and lacks some. The profile shows 120,000 or so clones, 80% to 90% of them singletons. The study, taken as a whole, reports: White British ancestry dominated among donors, who included more females, and clonal diversity was possibly underestimated. The reported proportion of spike-specific TCRs targeting unmutated variant regions was nearly half. Seropositive status at baseline applied to only a handful of AZD1222 recipients. Spike-wide vaccine-associated CD4 TCRs dominated at 160-218 and 743-854.

The sequencing used peripheral blood, collected 28 days after the second AZD1222 dose. The rearrangement uses TRBV24-1 and TRBJ2-1; D ambiguous. The receptor comes from an adult who received the AZD1222 COVID-19 vaccine. This CDR3 reads CATSESARPYNEQFF. CDR3 nucleotide sequence: TGTGCCACCAGTGAGAGCGCGCGCCCCTACAATGAGCAGTTCTTC.